Listed below are T cell receptor beta chains from one sample, sequenced in a study of metastatic and nonmetastatic thyroid tumors. With MiXCR, TCRdb called clones anew from the PCR reads. The table includes 15,000 or so clones, about 12% detected once. The specimen was blood. The receptors shown here come from a female donor with papillary thyroid cancer or a benign thyroid nodule (not recorded which). Some clones in this sample may be carry-over from other donors' samples. Both conserved end residues are trimmed from each CDR3. Fields, in order: J gene, V gene, CDR3 protein.

j_call: TRBJ1-1
v_call: TRBV24-1
cdr3_aa: ATSDHSSNEAF

j_call: TRBJ1-1
v_call: TRBV28
cdr3_aa: ASRDTISNTEAF

j_call: TRBJ2-3
v_call: TRBV5-5
cdr3_aa: ASSLGGQGPTDTQY

j_call: TRBJ2-1
v_call: TRBV5-1
cdr3_aa: ASSPAGIVNEQF

j_call: TRBJ2-5
v_call: TRBV6-2/TRBV6-3
cdr3_aa: ASSYEEGETQY

j_call: TRBJ2-5
v_call: TRBV12-3/TRBV12-4
cdr3_aa: ASSLSQGKETQY

j_call: TRBJ1-5
v_call: TRBV2
cdr3_aa: ASSDSYSNQPQH

j_call: TRBJ2-3
v_call: TRBV5-1
cdr3_aa: ASRVGDRAIDTQY

j_call: TRBJ2-3
v_call: TRBV7-4
cdr3_aa: ASSLVSSGGAGTDTQY

j_call: TRBJ1-2
v_call: TRBV5-8
cdr3_aa: ASNVWGRGYGYT

j_call: TRBJ1-5
v_call: TRBV20-1
cdr3_aa: SARDFGTGDTQPQH

j_call: TRBJ2-2
v_call: TRBV27
cdr3_aa: ASYGRISTGELF

j_call: TRBJ1-1
v_call: TRBV3-1
cdr3_aa: ASSPRTENTEAF

j_call: TRBJ2-3
v_call: TRBV9
cdr3_aa: ASSSQGLPTDTQY

j_call: TRBJ1-2
v_call: TRBV12-3/TRBV12-4
cdr3_aa: ASSGTGIYGYT

j_call: TRBJ1-2
v_call: TRBV5-5
cdr3_aa: ASSLGTVRYGYT

j_call: TRBJ2-2
v_call: TRBV4-2
cdr3_aa: ASSQVGQGEGGELV

j_call: NA
v_call: TRBV7-9
cdr3_aa: ASSVPYNEQY

j_call: TRBJ2-3
v_call: TRBV6-2/TRBV6-3
cdr3_aa: ASSASFDTQY

j_call: TRBJ1-2
v_call: TRBV27
cdr3_aa: ASGGGVHGYT

j_call: TRBJ2-1
v_call: TRBV10-3
cdr3_aa: AISVEQAGRNEQF

j_call: TRBJ2-7
v_call: TRBV6-1
cdr3_aa: ASSSPGDPSYEQY

j_call: TRBJ2-7
v_call: TRBV6-1
cdr3_aa: ASNSHGRGSEQY

j_call: TRBJ2-2
v_call: TRBV2
cdr3_aa: ASTAGTTNTGELF

j_call: TRBJ2-1
v_call: TRBV6-1
cdr3_aa: ASKMTGVNEQF